This TCR beta chain was recovered during a study of blood T cell repertoires in COVID-19. This CDR3 has 15 amino acids. The germline gives CDR1 MDHEN, CDR2 SYDVKM. V was cut by 5 bases and J by 1 base, with 14 bases left in between. This table comes from immunoSEQ multiplex PCR, and its TCRdb copy is limited to in-frame clones, with some not included. This sample has 200,000 to 250,000 clones, with roughly 84% found just once. This chain connects TRBV28 to TRBJ1-1, with D perhaps matching TRBD1 (5 bases). Sequencing was performed on PBMCs or T cells enriched from blood (not recorded which). The sequence was collected from a woman in her forties who had recovered from COVID-19. This CDR3 reads CASSPFRGGNTEAFF. The DNA of the CDR3 is TGTGCCAGCAGTCCCTTTAGGGGTGGGAACACTGAAGCTTTCTTT.